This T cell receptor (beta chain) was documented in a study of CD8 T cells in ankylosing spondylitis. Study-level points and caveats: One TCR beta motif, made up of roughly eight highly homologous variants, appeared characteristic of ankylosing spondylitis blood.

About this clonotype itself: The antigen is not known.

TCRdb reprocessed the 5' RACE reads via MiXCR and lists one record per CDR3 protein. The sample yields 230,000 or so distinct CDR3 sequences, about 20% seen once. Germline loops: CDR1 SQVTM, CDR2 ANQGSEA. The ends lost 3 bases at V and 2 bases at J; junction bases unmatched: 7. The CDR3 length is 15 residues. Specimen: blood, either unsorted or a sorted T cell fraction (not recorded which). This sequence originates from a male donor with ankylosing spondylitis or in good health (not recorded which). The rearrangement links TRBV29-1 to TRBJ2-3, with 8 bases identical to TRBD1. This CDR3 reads CSVEGTGTHTDTQYF. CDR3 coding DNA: TGCAGCGTTGAGGGGACAGGAACTCACACAGATACGCAGTATTTT.